This T cell receptor beta chain emerged from a study of regulatory T cells in long-lasting Graves disease. Notes on the study in general: Segments TRBV28, TRBJ1-2 and TRBJ2-5 showed preferential usage in persistent disease.

Germline V gives CDR1 SGHNT, CDR2 YYREEE (reference sequence). The CDR3 has 18 residues. After removal of 1 base from V and 3 bases from J, the junction contained 9 bases not matched to a gene. As concerns this clonotype: The antigen remains unidentified.

TCR beta libraries were built with iRepertoire HTBI primers and Arm-PCR of CDR3 regions. One entry per CDR3 protein results from TCRdb running MiXCR on the multiplex PCR reads. The sample shows fewer than 550,000 distinct CDR3 sequences, about 17% of them seen only once. Time point: newly diagnosed GD, antithyroid drugs for less than 3 months. After RNA was extracted from PBMCs, the TCR library was made from it. These data were likewise used in another study, on T cells in Graves' hyperthyroidism and ophthalmopathy. According to that study: If no ophthalmopathy progression occurred within 18 months, Graves' hyperthyroidism was stable.

The chain carries TRBV5-4 and TRBJ2-4; TRBD2 matches 11 bases. The clonotype originates from a woman between 18 and 29 years old with Graves disease. Sequencing used peripheral blood mononuclear cells (PBMCs), obtained at new diagnosis, from a patient treated with antithyroid drugs. The CDR3 sequence: CASSLRMGLAVIKNIQYF. CDR3 nucleotides: TGTGCCAGCAGCTTGAGGATGGGACTAGCGGTGATCAAAAACATTCAGTACTTC.